Presented here are 16 T cell receptor beta chains from one specimen sequenced in a study of shared clonotypes between healthy human individuals. Data came from immunoSEQ multiplex PCR; TCRdb stores just in-frame clones and leaves some out. Of approximately 1.5 million clones listed, about 98% were seen once; the top ten hold 0.45%. Sequencing was performed on naive CD4+ T cells sorted from blood. As for subset: CD45RA+ positively selected. The receptor source for this set is a man younger than 45 in good health.

Points on this clone: Other nucleotide sequences in the sample specify the same CDR3. The rearrangement joins TRBV5-1 to TRBJ2-3; TRBD2 is a possible D gene (5 bases). Germline V lookup: CDR1 SGHRS, CDR2 YFSETQ. The CDR3 sequence is 12 residues long. V shed 1 base and J shed 5 bases, with 5 bases lying between them. Here the CDR3 DNA reads TGCGCCAGCAGCTTGCGGGGAGATACGCAGTATTTT. This translates into CASSLRGDTQYF.

This clone has a single count. The chain uses TRBV11-2 and TRBJ2-7; maybe TRBD2 (6 bases). Germline CDR1 and CDR2: SGHAT and FQNNGV. The CDR3 covers 13 residues. The V end was cut by 4 bases, the J end by 5 bases, with 12 bases between. CDR3 sequence (DNA): TGTGCCAGCAGCTCCCACGGGGGTCACGAGCAGTACTTC. As protein: CASSSHGGHEQYF.

The gene calls are TRBV6-1 and TRBJ2-1, with TRBD2 matching 7 bases. The germline CDR1 and CDR2 sequences are MNHNS and SASEGT. V trimming: 7 bases; J trimming: 5 bases; junction bases outside the gene matches: 8. The CDR3 sequence is 14 residues long. The CDR3 protein is CASIYSSGNNEQFF. The DNA of the CDR3 is TGTGCCAGCATATATTCTAGCGGTAACAATGAGCAGTTCTTC.

The rearrangement links TRBV9 to TRBJ1-2; D is possibly TRBD1 (6 bases). V was shortened by 2 bases and J by 8 bases, with 22 bases between the two germline ends. CDR1 is SGDLS, CDR2 YYNGEE, per germline. The CDR3 is made up of 16 amino acids. The CDR3 reads CASSVGPVEGGPGYTF. CDR3 nucleotide sequence: TGTGCCAGCAGCGTCGGTCCGGTAGAGGGGGGTCCGGGCTACACCTTC.

The chain employs TRBV10-3 and TRBJ2-2, with 9 bases identical to TRBD1. This CDR3 is built from 14 residues. With V trimmed by 7 bases and J by 6 bases, 6 bases remained unmatched. Germline V CDR1 and CDR2: ENHRY, SYGVKD. CDR3 protein: CAITGQGKSGELFF. The DNA of the CDR3 is TGTGCCATCACGGGACAGGGAAAGTCCGGGGAGCTGTTTTTT.

V and J are TRBV4-3 and TRBJ2-1; 11 nucleotides line up with TRBD2. After removal of 4 bases from V and 1 base from J, the junction contained 12 bases not matched to a gene. This CDR3 contains 19 residues. The germline CDR1 and CDR2 sequences are LGHNA and YSLEER. The CDR3 here is CASSRWISTSGTSYNEQFF. The CDR3 DNA is TGCGCCAGCAGCCGCTGGATTTCGACTAGCGGGACGTCCTACAATGAGCAGTTCTTC.

The rearrangement links TRBV5-1 to TRBJ2-6; possible D gene TRBD2, 6 bases. CDR3 length equals 19 residues. V was trimmed by 2 bases and J by 0 bases, leaving 18 bases between them. Germline CDR1 reads SGHRS; CDR2 reads YFSETQ. In DNA, the CDR3 is TGCGCCAGCAGCTTCCTCGGGGGAGCGCTTAGCTCTGGGGCCAACGTCCTGACTTTC. This gives the protein CASSFLGGALSSGANVLTF. Supplemented by reference TRBV5-1 and TRBJ2-6, the full variable domain reads KAGVTQTPRYLIKTRGQQVTLSCSPISGHRSVSWYQQTPGQGLQFLFEYFSETQRNKGNFPGRFSGRQFSNSRSEMNVSTLELGDSALYLCASSFLGGALSSGANVLTFGAGSRLTVL.

V and J are TRBV11-2 and TRBJ2-3; a possible D gene is TRBD2 (6 bases). V was pared by 5 bases and J by 0 bases, with 12 bases between. The germline V gene encodes CDR1 SGHAT and CDR2 FQNNGV. CDR3 length equals 15 residues. CDR3 DNA sequence: TGTGCCAGCAGCCGCCCGGGACTTAGCACAGATACGCAGTATTTT. It specifies CASSRPGLSTDTQYF.

The gene calls are TRBV28 and TRBJ1-2, with unresolved D. Germline CDR1 MDHEN, CDR2 SYDVKM. The CDR3 has 16 amino acids. V was clipped by 2 bases and J by 5 bases, with 18 bases between them. CDR3 region: CASSLRWTAENYGYTF. CDR3 DNA sequence: TGTGCCAGCAGTTTACGGTGGACCGCAGAAAATTATGGCTACACCTTC.

The chain employs TRBV7-2 and TRBJ2-3; 13 bases agree with TRBD2. This CDR3 is 16 amino acids long. Germline CDR1 SGHTA, CDR2 FQGNSA. Germline trimming cut 3 bases from V and 1 base from J; bases unmatched to any gene: 1. This CDR3 is CASSLTSGRRTDTQYF. The CDR3 DNA follows: TGTGCCAGCAGCTTGACTAGCGGGAGGCGCACAGATACGCAGTATTTT.

This clone was seen a single time. Written as DNA, the CDR3 is TGTGCCAGCAGCCAAGAATTTGTCTCTAGCGGGAGTCGAACCGGGGAGCTGTTTTTT. Translation: CASSQEFVSSGSRTGELFF. The chain uses TRBV4-2 and TRBJ2-2; 10 bases align to TRBD2. The CDR3 is 19 amino acids. With 0 bases clipped from V and 5 bases from J, the junction kept 12 bases outside the gene matches. Germline V gene data show CDR1 as LGHNA and CDR2 as YNFKEQ.

The chain joins TRBV5-1 to TRBJ2-7; D unclear. This CDR3 contains 12 residues. Germline V CDR1 and CDR2: SGHRS, YFSETQ. Trimming took off 0 bases at V and 6 bases at J, with 7 bases between the two ends. The CDR3: CASSLDLGEQYF. The CDR3 DNA sequence: TGCGCCAGCAGCTTGGATCTAGGCGAGCAGTACTTC.

The chain carries TRBV14 and TRBJ2-1, with TRBD2 matching 9 bases. The V segment lost 2 bases and the J segment 8 bases; nucleotides outside the gene matches: 13. The CDR3 loop spans 17 amino acids. Germline V gene data show CDR1 as SGHDN and CDR2 as FVKESK. In nucleotides, the CDR3 is TGTGCCAGCAGCCAATCCCCGGGCGGGAGGGCCGTGTATGAGCAGTTCTTC. It translates to CASSQSPGGRAVYEQFF.

In its sample, this clone was seen once. The chain employs TRBV9 and TRBJ1-1; D call uncertain. CDR1 is SGDLS and CDR2 is YYNGEE in the germline V gene. V gave up 2 bases and J gave up 4 bases, with 15 bases separating them. The CDR3 spans 15 residues. The CDR3 coding sequence is TGTGCCAGCAGCGTTTCCCCGGCTCAGGTCACTGAAGCTTTCTTT. It encodes CASSVSPAQVTEAFF.

V gene TRBV7-9 combines with J gene TRBJ2-3; the D gene is possibly TRBD2 (5 bases). The germline V gene has CDR1 SEHNR and CDR2 FQNEAQ (reference sequence). The V end was cut by 3 bases, the J end by 2 bases, with 12 bases between. This CDR3 is 15 amino acids long. The CDR3, as DNA: TGTGCCAGCAGCTTGAGTGCGGGTCTCACAGATACGCAGTATTTT. Amino acids: CASSLSAGLTDTQYF.

The chain joins TRBV5-4 to TRBJ2-1, with D uncertain. Trimming left V 4 bases short and J 9 bases short, with 14 bases between. The CDR3 length is 13 residues. Germline V lookup: CDR1 SGHNT, CDR2 YYREEE (reference sequence). DNA of the CDR3: TGTGCCAGCAGCACGGTGACGGTCGGTGAGCAGTTCTTC. Residues: CASSTVTVGEQFF.